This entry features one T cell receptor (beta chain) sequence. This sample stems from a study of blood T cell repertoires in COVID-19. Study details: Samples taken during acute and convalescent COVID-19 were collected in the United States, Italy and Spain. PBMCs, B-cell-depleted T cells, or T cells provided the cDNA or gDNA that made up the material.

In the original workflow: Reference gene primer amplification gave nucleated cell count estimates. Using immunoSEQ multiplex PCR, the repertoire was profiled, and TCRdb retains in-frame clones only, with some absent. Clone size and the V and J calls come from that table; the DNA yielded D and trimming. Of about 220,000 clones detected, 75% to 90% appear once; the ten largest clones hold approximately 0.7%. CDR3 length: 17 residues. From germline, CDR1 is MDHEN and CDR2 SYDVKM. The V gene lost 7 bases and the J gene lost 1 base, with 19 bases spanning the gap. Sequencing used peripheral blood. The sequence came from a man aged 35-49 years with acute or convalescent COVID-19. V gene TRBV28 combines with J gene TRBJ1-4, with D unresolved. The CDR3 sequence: CASNPRVAPQTNEKLFF. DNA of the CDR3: TGTGCCAGCAACCCGAGGGTGGCACCGCAAACTAATGAAAAACTGTTTTTT.